This entry describes one T cell receptor (beta chain). Its specificity is unknown. The trim removed 4 bases at V and 0 bases at J, leaving 18 bases unmatched. CDR3 length equals 20 residues. The sample originates from a study of blood T cells in healthy people across ages. Study-wide results and caveats: Long-lived donors exceeded aged donors in naive CD4+ cells and diversity.

Primed by a sample-barcoded 5' primer and a J-beta primer mix, a second PCR proceeded for about 6 to 11 cycles. TCRdb re-called the 5' RACE reads through MiXCR, storing one row per CDR3 protein. The sample carries about 1,600,000 distinct CDR3 sequences, around 42% recorded once. Individuals who donated were healthy Caucasians from Russia aged about 6 to 100. The sample was blood. This chain uses TRBV12-3 or TRBV12-4 with TRBJ1-5; 7 bases are a match to TRBD1. The source is a woman aged 18-30 years in good health. The CDR3 nucleotides are TGTGCCAGCAGTTCTCGTCCGACAGGGACACCACAAGATAGCAATCAGCCCCAGCATTTT. Amino acids: CASSSRPTGTPQDSNQPQHF.